The clone carrying this TCR beta chain appeared a few times. No antigen is known for it. Trimming removed 0 bases from V and 0 bases from J, with 6 bases in between. The length of the CDR3 is 16 residues. Germline V gene data show CDR1 as MRHNA and CDR2 as SNTAGT. The data belong to a study of cytomegalovirus exposure and HLA in healthy donors. Vbeta (60) and Jbeta (13) primers were used in the PCR. This table comes from immunoSEQ multiplex PCR, and its TCRdb copy is limited to in-frame clones, with some not included. The sample lists around 120,000 clones; 75% to 85% were seen once. Study-wide points: In a later analysis, a genetic analysis reported fewer productive-TCR N-insertions in an Asian-associated ancestry cluster than the cohort average. After further analysis at a later stage, roughly 16,000 TCR beta sequences were associated with HLA alleles at 0.05 false discovery rate. Sequencing depth across donors, presence/absence analyses assumed, was roughly uniform.

V is TRBV6-4 and J is TRBJ2-6; D is ambiguous. The source of this sequence is a girl aged 2-15 years in good health and CMV-seronegative. Source material: PBMCs. CDR3 region: CASSDSAGSGANVLTF. CDR3 bases: TGTGCCAGCAGTGACTCTGCAGGCTCTGGGGCCAACGTCCTGACTTTC.